This T cell receptor beta chain was recovered during a study of T cell responses to AZD1222 COVID-19 vaccine (dated by TCRdb to about 2021). Broadly, across the study: AZD1222 recipients with second doses at about 4 weeks or about 12 weeks were pooled, because spike-specific TCR depth and breadth did not differ between schedules. TCR sequencing was performed for 230 to 250 trial participants, of whom some 200 were given two doses of AZD1222 and some 26 were given two doses of MenACWY control vaccine. Enrollment into the trials was organized by age into subgroups of 18-55, 56-69 and 70-plus years, and those subgroups contained roughly 140, 27 and 60 TCR-sequenced participants, respectively.

The CDR3 regions of human TCRbeta chains were subjected to immunosequencing. As for the original processing: TCRs in the repertoires were compared against a reference library of SARS-CoV-2-specific TCRs that had been generated with the MIRA antigen-specificity platform. Breadth meant the fraction of unique TCRs that were SARS-CoV-2-associated, whereas depth meant the fraction of total T cells that were SARS-CoV-2-associated. Using the MIRA data, each spike-specific TCR was assigned both to the spike region to which the TCR was reactive and to a CD4 or CD8 class. Log10-transformed breadth and depth values were compared by one-way ANOVA with Sidak's multiple comparisons tests. TCRdb took this table from immuneACCESS and kept in-frame rearrangements with V and J called. Such tables lack part of the clones; where checked against another copy, unresolved V genes explain under half of the gap, and the rest is unexplained. That table furnishes V, J and clone size, whereas the DNA furnished D and trimming. The sample table contains about 60,000 clones; only one count was recorded for approximately 84% of them. The ten largest account for roughly a sixth of the sample.

The sample's time point label is to be understood as: baseline before first vaccination. Vaccinee samples were obtained from the UK trials COV001 and COV002, which included a single-blind randomized controlled phase 2/3 trial of AZD1222 (ChAdOx1 nCoV-19) in healthy adults. For TCRbeta chain sequencing, PBMC samples were collected from trial participants at day 0 and at day 28 after the second dose. Broader findings and caveats from the paper: CD4 TCRs associated with the vaccine covered the entire spike protein, and the dominant responses were in regions 160-218 and 743-854. After two AZD1222 doses, both the breadth and the depth of spike-specific TCRs were significantly higher than at day 0 and than in MenACWY recipients. No day 14 peak-response samples were available, so repertoires were characterized only after the peak T cell response. Reportedly, almost half of the unique spike-specific TCRs recognized epitopes lying outside the regions that are mutated in the B.1.351 and B.1.1.7 variants. Conclusions about previously exposed vaccinees are limited, since just five or six AZD1222 recipients were seropositive for SARS-CoV-2 at baseline. Participants were mostly white British and included more females than males, and it was suggested by the authors that clonal diversity may have been underestimated. The 56-69-year group was small, and its depth increase did not reach significance, likely because of low power.

Turning to this clone: What antigen it recognizes has not been identified. Nothing much larger sits one base from this clone, and base qualities are not available.

Including cysteine and phenylalanine, the CDR3 has 16 amino acids. Only the CDR3 portion is preserved as DNA: 48 bases, with reading frame beginning at the first base. The receptor was derived from an adult in good health. The source material was peripheral blood, sampled on day 0 of AZD1222 vaccination. The chain is made from TRBV21-1 and TRBJ2-4; the D segment call TRBD2 is taken from the table without a DNA check. TRBV21-1 is classified as a pseudogene. For the CDR3, the sequence is CASSKGGKGTKNIQYF. The sequenced DNA: TGTGCCAGCAGCAAGGGGGGTAAAGGGACCAAAAACATTCAGTACTTC.